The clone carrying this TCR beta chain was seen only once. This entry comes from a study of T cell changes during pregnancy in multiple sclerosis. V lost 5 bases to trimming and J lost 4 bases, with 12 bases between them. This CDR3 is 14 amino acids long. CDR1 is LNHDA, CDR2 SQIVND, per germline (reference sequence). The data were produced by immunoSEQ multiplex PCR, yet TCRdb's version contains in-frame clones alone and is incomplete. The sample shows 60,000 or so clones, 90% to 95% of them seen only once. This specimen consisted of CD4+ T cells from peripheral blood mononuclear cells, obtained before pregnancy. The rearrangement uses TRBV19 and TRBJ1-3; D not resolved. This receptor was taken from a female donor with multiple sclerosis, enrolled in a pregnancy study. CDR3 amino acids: CASSAGGLGNTIYF. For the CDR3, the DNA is TGTGCCAGTAGTGCGGGCGGGCTCGGAAACACCATATATTTT.